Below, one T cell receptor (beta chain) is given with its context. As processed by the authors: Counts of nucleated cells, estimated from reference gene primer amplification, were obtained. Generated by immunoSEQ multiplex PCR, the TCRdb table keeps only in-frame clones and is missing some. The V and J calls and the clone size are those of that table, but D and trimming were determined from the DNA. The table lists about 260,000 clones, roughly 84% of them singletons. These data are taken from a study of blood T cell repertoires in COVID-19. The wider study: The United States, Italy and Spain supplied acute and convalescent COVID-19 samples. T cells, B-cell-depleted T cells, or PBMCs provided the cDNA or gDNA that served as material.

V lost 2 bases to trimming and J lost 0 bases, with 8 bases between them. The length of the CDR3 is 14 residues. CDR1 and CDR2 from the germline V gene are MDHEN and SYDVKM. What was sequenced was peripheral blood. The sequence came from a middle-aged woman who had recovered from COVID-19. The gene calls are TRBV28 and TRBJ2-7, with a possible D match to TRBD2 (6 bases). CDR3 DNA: TGTGCCAGCAGTTTAGGCGGGAACTCCTACGAGCAGTACTTC. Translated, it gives CASSLGGNSYEQYF.